This TCR beta chain is from a study of shared clonotypes between healthy human individuals (dated by TCRdb to the early 2020s). Notes on the research overall: A couple of women and a few men aged 18 to 49 years were included in the cohort. Blood TCR repertoires of roughly five healthy adults were deeply sequenced to estimate repertoire size and the extent of clonotype sharing between individuals. Each donor's leukapheresis produced roughly between roughly 0.94 and 9.5 billion PBMCs. To increase sequencing depth and limit assay-specific biases, TCR repertoire library preparation and sequencing were carried out by different laboratories using diverse techniques. For each donor, three plates each were used for CD4 naive and CD4 memory, two plates were used for CD8 naive, and one plate was used for CD8 memory.

The study at large found these results: When a few donors were compared, the shared fraction of clonotypes was around 5% for naive CD4, 3% to 4% for naive CD8, more than 2% for memory CD4, and around 0.4% for memory CD8. Because the study included only a small number of donors, the genetic and exposure-history diversity represented was limited. Pairwise subsampling led to the expectation that sequencing depth would affect the degree of clonotype sharing among donors. Clonotypes shared by all four sorted-subset donors showed higher generation probabilities than non-shared clonotypes. Larger estimated clonotype richness was generally found for naive subsets than for memory subsets. Only blood was sampled, and tissue TCR repertoires likely differ from those in blood. Rarefaction of sorted-subset datasets indicated incomplete sequencing despite the large sequencing depth.

TCR CDR3 regions were amplified from genomic DNA by multiplex PCR using the deep immunoSEQ assay. For each cell subset, the extracted genomic DNA was distributed evenly across all wells of several immunoSEQ 96-well plates, and each plate served as one replicate. For sorted subsets, each replicate PCR was loaded with roughly 200 ng genomic DNA, equivalent to roughly 30,000 T cell genomes. Purified libraries were quantified with a Qubit 3.0 fluorometer, sized on a Bioanalyzer 2100, and re-quantified with the KAPA Library Quantification kit. A separate single-read 150-cycle Illumina NextSeq 550 flow cell was used to sequence each immunoSEQ 96-well plate. The original methods were these. Because the immunoSEQ output included only junctional sequences and no quality scores, the filtering could not be the same as the filtering used for full-length reads. To assign V/J genes and CDR3, sequences were annotated against IMGT germline references using PyIR, a Python wrapper for IgBLAST v1.9. Reads were removed for weak V/J assignments (E-value above 1e-6), missing CDR3, stop codons, out-of-frame junctions, or ambiguous translated residues. V3J clonotypes were defined as sequences sharing an identical inferred V gene, J gene, and CDR3 amino acid sequence. Percentage overlap between repertoires was computed as shared unique clonotypes divided by the size of the smaller repertoire. Three approaches were used to assess repertoire richness: RTK rarefaction, the Chao1 estimator, and Recon v2.1 estimates of unobserved clonotypes. Generation probabilities were computed with OLGA for all TCRbeta clonotypes obtained by the gDNA method from a few donors. Here the immuneACCESS table is served through TCRdb, limited to in-frame sequences with V and J called. Missing clones are a known gap in these copies; in checked studies unresolved V genes cover under half, and the rest lacks a known reason. The DNA was the basis for D and trimming; V, J and clone size are from that table. Present in this sample are more than 2,000,000 clones, 80% to 95% of which were seen just once. The ten largest clones capture about 0.39% of the sample.

As for this clone: Its antigen remains undetermined. The sample holds no much larger clone one base away, and base qualities are not on file.

Donors were healthy HIV-negative adults with no recently reported acute infections or vaccinations. Every donor was a Caucasian adult living in Nashville, Tennessee, USA. CD4+ T cells were enriched by magnetic negative selection; naive cells were then positively selected on CD45RA, and the negative fraction formed the memory subset. Blood was collected by leukapheresis, and PBMCs were isolated by Ficoll-Histopaque density gradient centrifugation and then cryopreserved in liquid nitrogen vapor phase. Analytical flow cytometry was used to check the purity and quantity of every magnetically sorted T cell population. Genomic DNA was isolated from every sorted fraction and measured by UV absorbance on a Nanodrop 2000c. Sequencing was performed on naive CD4+ T cells from PBMCs. Explained via the paper, the cell subset or site label denotes: CD45RA+ positively selected. The TCR comes from a man in his late teens or twenties in good health. Some clones in this sample may be carry-over from other donors' samples.

The DNA reads as follows: TGTGCCAGTAGTGCCTCCAAAGAGACCCAGTACTTC. Translated, it reads CASSASKETQYF. The rearrangement combines TRBV19 with TRBJ2-5; the D gene lacks a confident call. The CDR3 runs 12 amino acids, cysteine and phenylalanine included. The kept DNA is CDR3 alone, 36 bases in frame from the first base. V lost 5 bases and J lost 3 bases; the stretch between them is 7 bases long. The germline V gene (reference sequence) gives CDR1 as LNHDA and CDR2 as SQIVND.